This T cell receptor beta chain was identified during a study of T cell responses to AZD1222 COVID-19 vaccine. Study information: Combined were second doses at about 4 or about 12 weeks.

Turning to this clone: Its specificity is unknown.

Findings and limits, study-wide: Unmutated variant regions are reportedly targeted by nearly half of spike-specific TCRs. Among those given AZD1222, only five or six were seropositive at baseline.

TCRdb's table, derived via immunoSEQ multiplex PCR, lists solely in-frame clones and lacks some. Among around 250,000 clones listed, over 85% were seen once. The CDR3 is 14 amino acids. V was pared by 0 bases and J by 6 bases, with 11 bases between. Germline values: CDR1 MRHNA, CDR2 SNTAGT. The gene calls are TRBV6-4 and TRBJ1-2, with D possibly TRBD1 on 6 matching bases. Sequenced material: peripheral blood, taken on day 0 of AZD1222 vaccination. This sequence originates from an adult in good health. This chain's CDR3 is CASSDSSGADGYTF. The CDR3 DNA sequence: TGTGCCAGCAGTGACTCGTCAGGGGCTGATGGCTACACCTTC.